One and the same sample provided the 8 T cell receptor beta chains below, sequenced in a study of T cells in localized non-small cell lung cancer (dated by TCRdb to between 2020 and 2021). The library was obtained by the immunoSEQ multiplex PCR assay. TCRdb provides this immuneACCESS table in a form limited to in-frame rearrangements. Some clones are lacking; in checked studies, under half of them reflect an unresolved V gene, and why the rest are absent is not known. The sample records about 24,000 clones, roughly 84% of which are singletons. Jointly, the top ten make up approximately 32% of the sample. Sequenced material: peripheral blood, taken before any cancer treatment. The receptors here all came from a male donor aged 60 or over with stage I squamous cell lung carcinoma.

This clone was seen just once. The chain links TRBV18 to TRBJ2-5; D uncertain. Germline values: CDR1 KGHSH, CDR2 LQKENI. This CDR3 contains 12 residues. V gave up 3 bases and J gave up 5 bases, with 7 bases separating them. In DNA form, the CDR3 reads TGTGCCAGCTCACCCCCTCGGGAGACCCAGTACTTC. It yields the protein CASSPPRETQYF.

V gene TRBV28 combines with J gene TRBJ1-2; no clear D. Germline V gives CDR1 MDHEN, CDR2 SYDVKM. The CDR3 is made up of 12 amino acids. V was pared by 2 bases and J by 3 bases, with 4 bases between. CDR3 sequence reads: CASSLRHYGYTF. In DNA, the CDR3 is TGTGCCAGCAGTTTACGTCACTATGGCTACACCTTC.

CDR3 sequence reads: CASSLDLELNSPLHF. The CDR3 coding sequence is TGTGCCAGCAGCTTGGACCTAGAACTCAATTCACCCCTCCACTTT. V is TRBV5-4 and J is TRBJ1-6; D is unclear. The germline gives CDR1 SGHNT, CDR2 YYREEE (reference sequence). The CDR3 sequence is 15 residues long. The germline V and J ends were trimmed by 0 bases and 7 bases, with 11 bases remaining between them. The variable domain in full, completed from reference TRBV5-4 and TRBJ1-6, reads ETGVTQSPTHLIKTRGQQVTLRCSSQSGHNTVSWYQQALGQGPQFIFQYYREEENGRGNFPPRFSGLQFPNYSSELNVNALELDDSALYLCASSLDLELNSPLHFGNGTRLTVT.

The chain has TRBV4-2 and TRBJ1-4; D uncertain. The CDR3 runs 13 residues. Germline V gene lookup returns CDR1 LGHNA and CDR2 YNFKEQ. V gave up 5 bases and J gave up 5 bases, with 9 bases separating them. The CDR3 loop reads CASSLLENEKLFF. The CDR3, as DNA: TGTGCCAGCAGCTTGTTGGAAAATGAAAAACTGTTTTTT.

Note on this clone: Other DNA sequences from this sample encode an identical CDR3 as well. The V and J genes are TRBV6-1 and TRBJ1-6; no clear D gene. Trimming took 4 bases from V and 4 from J, leaving 8 bases between them. The CDR3 is 14 amino acids. In germline, CDR1 is MNHNS, CDR2 SASEGT. The DNA for the CDR3 is TGTGCCAGCAGTGCCGGCCCTTATAATTCACCCCTCCACTTT. It codes for CASSAGPYNSPLHF.

V usage is TRBV10-3 and J usage is TRBJ2-3; the D is unclear. This CDR3 contains 15 residues. The V gene lost 0 bases and the J gene lost 6 bases, with 13 bases spanning the gap. Per the germline V gene, CDR1 is ENHRY and CDR2 is SYGVKD. CDR3 sequence: CAISESGSAEDTQYF. The CDR3 coding sequence is TGTGCCATCAGTGAGTCGGGATCGGCGGAGGATACGCAGTATTTT.

The V gene is TRBV19, the J gene TRBJ2-5, with 7 bases that match TRBD2. V lost 5 bases and J lost 5; bases outside the gene matches: 8. Germline CDR1 is LNHDA and CDR2 is SQIVND (reference sequence). The CDR3 is 14 amino acids. CDR3 DNA: TGTGCCAGTAGTGTAGGACTAGATTTGGAGACCCAGTACTTC. This translates into CASSVGLDLETQYF.

The CDR3 nucleotides are TGTGCCAGCAGTTACGGGACAGGGAAAGGGGGCTACACCTTC. Translation: CASSYGTGKGGYTF. The J gene is TRBJ1-2, the V gene TRBV6-5; 9 bases match TRBD1. Looked up from germline, CDR1 is MNHEY and CDR2 is SVGAGI. V dropped 2 bases and J dropped 8; count of bases not matched to a gene: 6. There are 14 residues in the CDR3.